These 20 T cell receptor beta chains originate from one sample sequenced in a study of regulatory T cells in long-lasting Graves disease. Investigators prepared the TCR beta libraries by applying iRepertoire HTBI primers and Arm-PCR of CDR3 regions. TCRdb analysed the multiplex PCR reads with MiXCR anew, one entry per CDR3 protein. In the table there are 400,000 to 500,000 distinct CDR3 sequences, 16% of which are singletons. Time point given: newly diagnosed GD, antithyroid drugs for less than 3 months. PBMC RNA served as the TCR library source. These data were also reused for a study on T cells in Graves' hyperthyroidism and ophthalmopathy.

The specimen comprised peripheral blood mononuclear cells (PBMCs), sampled at new diagnosis, from a patient treated with antithyroid drugs. Receptor source: a woman aged 25 to 39 with Graves disease.

This clonotype was counted at least ten times. The gene calls are TRBV27 and TRBJ2-7; TRBD1 matches 7 bases. The CDR3 consists of 13 residues. Germline trimming cut 4 bases from V and 5 bases from J; bases unmatched to any gene: 5. The V gene's germline CDR1 is MNHEY and CDR2 SMNVEV (reference sequence). This chain's CDR3 is CASSYNRGHEQYF. The CDR3 DNA sequence: TGTGCCAGCAGTTATAACAGGGGCCACGAGCAGTACTTC.

As to this clonotype: A much larger clone sits a single nucleotide away, making a read error possible. The chain couples TRBV5-1 to TRBJ2-2; D possibly corresponds to TRBD1 (6 bases). Between the trimmed V and J ends, which lost 2 bases and 8 bases, there was a span of 16 bases. The CDR3 is 15 amino acids. Germline-derived CDR1 and CDR2 are SGHRS and YFSETQ. Written as DNA, the CDR3 is TGCGCCAGCAGCTTCTCCAGGACAGAGAGGGGGGAGCTGTTTTTT. Protein sequence: CASSFSRTERGELFF.

This clonotype was seen at least ten times. This sequence joins TRBV10-3 and TRBJ2-7; 8 bases line up with TRBD2. The germline gives CDR1 ENHRY, CDR2 SYGVKD. CDR3 size: 15 residues. Unmatched junction bases numbered 10, after V lost 6 bases and J lost 3 bases. CDR3 residues: CAIREASGPLYEQYF. The CDR3 coding sequence is TGTGCCATCAGGGAAGCTAGCGGGCCCCTCTACGAGCAGTACTTC.

In this sample, this clonotype turned up a few times. In DNA form, the CDR3 reads TGTGCCAGCAGCCGCGGAGAGCCAGGGGCCTACGAGCAGTACTTC. Amino acids: CASSRGEPGAYEQYF. V gene TRBV3-1 combines with J gene TRBJ2-7; D may be TRBD1 (6 bases). V lost 4 bases and J 2 bases, leaving 15 bases between the germline ends. This CDR3 has 15 residues. Germline V gives CDR1 LGHDT, CDR2 YNNKEL (reference sequence).

The chain links TRBV6-6 to TRBJ2-3; 15 nucleotides line up with TRBD2. Germline V gene data show CDR1 as MNHNY and CDR2 as SVGAGI (reference sequence). This CDR3 region has 19 residues. Trimming took 0 bases from V and 4 from J; bases not matched to a gene: 8. The chain's CDR3 is CASSYSPAGLAGGADTQYF. The CDR3 DNA follows: TGTGCCAGCAGTTACTCGCCTGCGGGACTAGCGGGAGGAGCAGATACGCAGTATTTT.

This clonotype appeared many times. CDR3 loop: CASSQVRSALGNEQFF. CDR3 bases: TGTGCCAGCAGCCAAGTACGTAGCGCCCTAGGCAATGAGCAGTTCTTC. The gene calls are TRBV14 and TRBJ2-1, with D perhaps TRBD2 (5 bases). The CDR3 is 16 residues long. Germline loops: CDR1 SGHDN, CDR2 FVKESK. V lost 1 base and J 6 bases, leaving 16 bases between the germline ends.

This clonotype was observed at least ten times. The rearrangement joins TRBV6-2 or TRBV6-3 to TRBJ2-5; D ambiguous. Looked up from germline, CDR1 is MNHEY and CDR2 is SVGEGT. This CDR3 has 14 amino acids. The V end lost 0 bases, the J end lost 5 bases, and 10 bases lay between the germline ends. CDR3 bases: TGTGCCAGCAGTTACTCCAGTTCGGGTGAGACCCAGTACTTC. This codes for CASSYSSSGETQYF.

This clonotype was seen many times. The chain joins TRBV3-1 to TRBJ1-1; TRBD1 aligns across 7 bases. The V gene's germline CDR1 is LGHDT and CDR2 YNNKEL (reference sequence). This CDR3 region has 13 residues. V shed 2 bases, J shed 4 bases, and the junction held 1 base outside the gene matches. The chain's CDR3 is CASSQTGVTEAFF. CDR3 coding DNA: TGTGCCAGCAGCCAAACAGGGGTCACTGAAGCTTTCTTT.

This clonotype was counted between two and nine times. The V and J genes are TRBV30 and TRBJ2-5; D not certain. V gave up 0 bases and J gave up 4 bases, with 9 bases separating them. This CDR3 contains 13 residues. Germline assignment: CDR1 GTSNPN and CDR2 SVGIG (reference sequence). CDR3 sequence (DNA): TGTGCCTGGAGTGTGGCAGACTCAGAGACCCAGTACTTC. Protein product: CAWSVADSETQYF. Supplemented by reference TRBV30 and TRBJ2-5, the full variable domain reads SQTIHQWPATLVQPVGSPLSLECTVEGTSNPNLYWYRQAAGRGLQLLFYSVGIGQISSEVPQNLSASRPQDRQFILSSKKLLLSDSGFYLCAWSVADSETQYFGPGTRLLVL.

This clonotype was detected a few times. The chain joins TRBV7-8 to TRBJ1-2, with 8 positions matching TRBD1. CDR3 length: 16 residues. Germline V gene lookup returns CDR1 SGHVS and CDR2 FQNEAQ. Trimming took 1 base from V and 4 from J; bases not matched to a gene: 8. The CDR3 loop reads CASSLETGGLSYGYTF. CDR3 nucleotides: TGTGCCAGCAGCTTAGAAACAGGGGGGTTATCCTATGGCTACACCTTC. Together with reference TRBV7-8 and TRBJ1-2, the CDR3 gives the full variable domain: GAGVSQSPRYKVAKRGQDVALRCDPISGHVSLFWYQQALGQGPEFLTYFQNEAQLDKSGLPSDRFFAERPEGSVSTLKIQRTQQEDSAVYLCASSLETGGLSYGYTFGSGTRLTVV.

The V call is TRBV5-1, the J call TRBJ1-2; 8 nucleotides line up with TRBD1. CDR1 is SGHRS and CDR2 is YFSETQ in the germline V gene. V was clipped by 4 bases and J by 6 bases; unmatched bases: 11. This CDR3 comprises 15 residues. The CDR3 nucleotides read TGCGCCAGCAGCAGAGGACAGGGTGAGAGAGATGGCTACACCTTC. As protein: CASSRGQGERDGYTF.

This clonotype was observed a handful of times. CDR3 coding DNA: TGTGCCAGCAGTCCCGGACAGGGGGCGTCTAACTATGGCTACACCTTC. It codes for CASSPGQGASNYGYTF. The chain combines TRBV27 with TRBJ1-2; 11 nucleotides align to TRBD1. The ends lost 5 bases at V and 0 bases at J; junction bases unmatched: 5. The CDR3 loop spans 16 amino acids. CDR1 and CDR2 (germline): MNHEY, SMNVEV (reference sequence).

The chain uses TRBV2 and TRBJ2-6; D remains unclear. The CDR3 has 15 amino acids. V lost 2 bases to trimming and J lost 0 bases, with 5 bases between them. CDR1 is SNHLY and CDR2 is FYNNEI in the germline V gene. The CDR3 sequence is CASSESPSGANVLTF. CDR3 sequence (DNA): TGTGCCAGCAGTGAATCTCCCTCTGGGGCCAACGTCCTGACTTTC.

The rearrangement links TRBV6-1 to TRBJ2-7; D is ambiguous. The V gene's germline CDR1 is MNHNS and CDR2 SASEGT. V was clipped by 5 bases and J by 5 bases, with 19 bases between them. The CDR3 totals 15 residues. The CDR3 protein is CASSPRLWVRNEQYF. In DNA form, the CDR3 reads TGTGCCAGCAGTCCGCGATTGTGGGTCCGGAACGAGCAGTACTTC.

This clonotype was observed many times. The CDR3 loop is CASSPRYRDSYNEQFF. The CDR3 DNA reads TGTGCCAGCTCACCCAGGTACCGGGACTCCTACAATGAGCAGTTCTTC. This rearrangement joins TRBV18 to TRBJ2-1, with a possible D match to TRBD2 (5 bases). In germline, CDR1 is KGHSH, CDR2 LQKENI. This CDR3 contains 16 residues. V was shortened by 3 bases and J by 0 bases, with 12 bases between the two germline ends.

Concerning this clonotype itself: One base away lies a much larger clone, so this may be a sequencing read error. The chain couples TRBV2 to TRBJ2-7; a possible D gene is TRBD1 (6 bases). Looked up from germline, CDR1 is SNHLY and CDR2 is FYNNEI. This CDR3 is built from 15 residues. DNA of the CDR3: TGTGCCAGCAATGAACTTGGTCAGGGGATAGTTGAGCAGTACTTC. It yields the protein CASNELGQGIVEQYF.

Only a few counts were recorded for this clonotype. The chain joins TRBV3-1 to TRBJ2-3; D is possibly TRBD1 or TRBD2 (5 bases each). V was shortened by 0 bases and J by 6 bases, with 13 bases between the two germline ends. CDR3 length: 15 residues. Germline V gene data show CDR1 as LGHDT and CDR2 as YNNKEL (reference sequence). CDR3 region: CASSQDVGTGDTQYF. In nucleotides, the CDR3 is TGTGCCAGCAGCCAAGATGTAGGGACCGGGGATACGCAGTATTTT.

This chain links TRBV7-9 with TRBJ2-2, with unresolved D. Per the germline V gene, CDR1 is SEHNR and CDR2 is FQNEAQ (reference sequence). Trimming left V 3 bases short and J 8 bases short, with 10 bases between. The CDR3 has 13 residues. The CDR3 is CASSFADPGELFF. In DNA, the CDR3 is TGTGCCAGCAGCTTTGCGGATCCGGGGGAGCTGTTTTTT.

This clonotype was counted many times. V gene TRBV4-1 combines with J gene TRBJ2-7; D is unresolved. The length of the CDR3 is 14 residues. Germline assignment: CDR1 MGHRA and CDR2 YSYEKL. The V and J ends lost 0 bases and 6 bases respectively, with 12 bases between them. CDR3 residues: CASSQEARMVEQYF. In DNA, the CDR3 is TGCGCCAGCAGCCAAGAGGCACGAATGGTCGAGCAGTACTTC.

V usage is TRBV12-3 or TRBV12-4 and J usage is TRBJ2-7; 10 bases line up with TRBD2. J was trimmed by 3 bases and V by 3 bases; bases with no gene match: 5. The CDR3 sequence is 15 residues long. The CDR3 sequence: CASSFTSGTNYEQYF. CDR3 nucleotides: TGTGCCAGCAGTTTTACTAGCGGGACTAACTACGAGCAGTACTTC.